A selection of T cell receptor beta chains follows, all from one sample in a study of cytomegalovirus exposure and HLA in healthy donors. TCRdb keeps only in-frame clones here, not all; method: immunoSEQ multiplex PCR. The profile covers some 150,000 clones, with roughly 76% appearing a single time and about 1.3% taken by the ten largest. The specimen was PBMCs. Every receptor here comes from a man aged 55 to 70 in good health and CMV-seronegative. Both conserved end residues are part of each CDR3. A D gene is named only where the DNA matches it firmly. Expanded clones get a size class; other rows say once, few or many, or leave the size out.

>TRBD1|TRBV30|TRBJ2-7|.
CAWRDRRIYEQYF
TGTGCCTGGCGGGACAGGAGGATTTATGAGCAGTACTTC
>.|TRBV27|TRBJ2-7|few
CASSFGDTHSYEQYF
TGTGCCAGCAGTTTCGGGGACACGCACTCCTACGAGCAGTACTTC
>TRBD1|TRBV7-2|TRBJ1-1|few
CASSQPGQGNTEAFF
TGTGCCAGCAGCCAACCGGGACAGGGGAACACTGAAGCTTTCTTT
>.|TRBV7-9|TRBJ1-1|once
CASGTTMNTEAFF
TGTGCCAGCGGCACAACGATGAACACTGAAGCTTTCTTT
>.|TRBV9|TRBJ2-2|.
CASNRQGLTGELFF
TGTGCCAGCAATCGGCAAGGACTAACCGGGGAGCTGTTTTTT
>TRBD2|TRBV28|TRBJ2-3|.
CASRPSGGVPGDTQYF
TGTGCCAGCAGACCGAGCGGGGGGGTCCCGGGAGATACGCAGTATTTT
>.|TRBV30|TRBJ1-2|.
CAWTTGRGVGYGYTF
TGTGCCTGGACCACCGGGCGGGGAGTTGGATATGGCTACACCTTC
>TRBD1|TRBV18|TRBJ2-3|few
CASSPPLSTGGTDTQYF
TGTGCCAGCTCACCACCGCTCTCGACAGGGGGAACAGATACGCAGTATTTT
>TRBD1|TRBV10-3|TRBJ2-7|.
CAISAGTAAYEQYF
TGTGCCATCAGTGCCGGGACAGCAGCCTACGAGCAGTACTTC
>.|TRBV7-2|TRBJ1-6|.
CASSLALVGSPLHF
TGTGCCAGCAGCTTAGCGCTGGTGGGCTCACCCCTCCACTTT
>TRBD1|TRBV27|TRBJ2-4|few
CASSLRTGGPRAGEGPKNIQYF
TGTGCCAGCAGTTTAAGGACAGGGGGCCCTCGCGCGGGAGAGGGTCCCAAAAACATTCAGTACTTC
>TRBD2|TRBV4-2|TRBJ2-5|.
CASSPISGGAQETQYF
TGTGCCAGCAGCCCCATCAGCGGGGGGGCACAAGAGACCCAGTACTTC
>.|TRBV28|TRBJ2-5|.
CASSPEVLGTQYF
TGTGCCAGCAGTCCGGAGGTATTAGGGACCCAGTACTTC
>.|TRBV11-2|TRBJ1-3|.
CASSRGQLNSGNTIYF
TGTGCCAGCAGCCGAGGGCAGTTAAACTCTGGAAACACCATATATTTT
>TRBD1|TRBV7-9|TRBJ2-7|.
CASSSPGTGSYEQYF
TGTGCCAGCAGCTCACCCGGGACAGGGTCCTACGAGCAGTACTTC
>.|TRBV5-4|TRBJ1-2|.
CASRVRVGENGYTF
TGTGCCAGCAGGGTCAGGGTAGGTGAGAATGGCTACACCTTC
>.|TRBV19|TRBJ2-5|few
CASSMVGLETQYF
TGTGCCAGTAGTATGGTCGGGTTGGAGACCCAGTACTTC
>.|TRBV5-1|TRBJ2-7|few
CASSHPDNYEQYF
TGCGCCAGCAGTCATCCAGACAACTACGAGCAGTACTTC
>.|TRBV5-4|TRBJ1-2|.
CASSLGGTQMGYTF
TGTGCCAGCAGCTTGGGCGGGACGCAAATGGGCTACACCTTC
>TRBD1|TRBV7-3|TRBJ2-6|.
CASSRRTGGRGANVLTF
TGTGCCAGCAGCCGCCGGACAGGGGGTCGTGGGGCCAACGTCCTGACTTTC
>TRBD2|TRBV6-5|TRBJ2-5|.
CASSLSGRETQYF
TGTGCCAGCTCCCTTAGCGGGAGAGAGACCCAGTACTTC
>.|TRBV18|TRBJ2-5|few
CASSPYQQETQYF
TGTGCCAGCTCACCCTACCAACAAGAGACCCAGTACTTC
>TRBD1|TRBV5-1|TRBJ2-5|once
CASSLTGAEETQYF
TGCGCCAGCAGCTTGACAGGGGCAGAGGAGACCCAGTACTTC
>.|TRBV12-5|TRBJ2-3|once
CASGSTVSTDTQYF
TGTGCTAGTGGTTCGACAGTAAGCACAGATACGCAGTATTTT
>.|TRBV10-2|TRBJ1-5|.
CASSGGVAQPQHF
TGCGCCAGCAGTGGCGGGGTTGCTCAGCCCCAGCATTTT
>TRBD1|TRBV5-4|TRBJ2-7|.
CASSWNRGLYEQYF
TGTGCCAGCAGCTGGAACAGGGGGCTCTACGAGCAGTACTTC
>TRBD1|TRBV19|TRBJ2-1|few
CASSIMTGYYYNEQFF
TGTGCCAGTAGTATCATGACAGGGTATTACTACAATGAGCAGTTCTTC
>TRBD1|TRBV18|TRBJ1-2|.
CASSPPTGYGYTF
TGTGCCAGCTCACCACCGACAGGGTATGGCTACACCTTC
>TRBD1|TRBV27|TRBJ1-1|.
CASSFDRGPGTEAFF
TGTGCCAGCAGTTTCGACAGGGGGCCAGGCACTGAAGCTTTCTTT
>.|TRBV30|TRBJ2-5|once
CAWSLAAQETQYF
TGTGCCTGGAGCTTAGCGGCCCAAGAGACCCAGTACTTC
>TRBD1|TRBV7-9|TRBJ1-3|once
CASSPRGNSGNTIYF
TGTGCCAGCAGTCCCAGGGGGAACTCTGGAAACACCATATATTTT
>TRBD2|TRBV7-2|TRBJ2-7|.
CASSQSGTASYEQYF
TGTGCCAGCAGTCAAAGCGGGACCGCCTCCTACGAGCAGTACTTC
>TRBD1|TRBV5-6|TRBJ2-7|.
CASSLRTGGVSYEQYF
TGTGCCAGCAGCTTGAGAACAGGGGGTGTTTCCTACGAGCAGTACTTC
>TRBD1|TRBV5-1|TRBJ1-4|.
CASSFSGTGPEKLFF
TGCGCCAGCAGCTTCTCTGGGACAGGGCCTGAAAAACTGTTTTTT
>.|TRBV6-5|TRBJ1-4|.
CASSYSVREKLFF
TGTGCCAGCAGTTACTCCGTCCGGGAAAAACTGTTTTTT
>TRBD2|TRBV28|TRBJ2-3|once
CASSSSGRFGTDTQYF
TGTGCCAGCAGTTCGAGCGGGAGGTTTGGCACAGATACGCAGTATTTT
>.|TRBV9|TRBJ2-6|once
CASSSSDSNVLTF
TGTGCCAGCAGCTCCTCGGACTCCAACGTCCTGACTTTC
>TRBD1|TRBV5-6|TRBJ1-6|.
CASSLIGTGDSPLHF
TGTGCCAGCAGCTTGATTGGGACAGGGGATTCACCCCTCCACTTT
>.|TRBV5-5|TRBJ2-3|few
CASSSGPSSTDTQYF
TGTGCCAGCAGCTCCGGTCCCTCTAGCACAGATACGCAGTATTTT
>TRBD1|TRBV29-1|TRBJ1-2|.
CSVDDSQTGASGYTF
TGCAGCGTTGACGACAGCCAGACAGGGGCGAGCGGCTACACCTTC
>TRBD1|TRBV4-1|TRBJ1-5|few
CASSHPSGQGRQPYSNQPQHF
TGCGCCAGCAGCCACCCTAGTGGACAGGGCCGGCAGCCTTATAGCAATCAGCCCCAGCATTTT
>.|TRBV19|TRBJ1-1|few
CASSVRLRGYTEAFF
TGTGCCAGTAGTGTTCGCCTACGGGGGTACACTGAAGCTTTCTTT
>.|TRBV19|TRBJ1-1|few
CASRTVFGGERNTEAFF
TGTGCCAGTAGGACAGTCTTTGGGGGGGAGAGGAACACTGAAGCTTTCTTT
>.|TRBV6-5|TRBJ1-5|few
CASSYLGASNQPQHF
TGTGCCAGCAGTTATCTGGGGGCGAGCAATCAGCCCCAGCATTTT
>.|TRBV19|TRBJ1-2|.
CASSPDKGPYGYTF
TGTGCCAGTAGTCCTGACAAAGGCCCCTATGGCTACACCTTC
>TRBD1|TRBV6-1|TRBJ1-6|.
CASSEGGTANRGSPLHF
TGTGCCAGCAGTGAAGGTGGGACGGCCAACAGGGGTTCACCCCTCCACTTT
>.|TRBV5-4|TRBJ2-7|.
CASSPGGNEQYF
TGTGCCAGCAGCCCCGGGGGAAACGAGCAGTACTTC
>.|TRBV30|TRBJ1-5|.
CAWRKGVFSPQHF
TGTGCCTGGAGGAAAGGGGTCTTTTCACCCCAGCATTTT